This T cell receptor (beta chain) was retrieved from a study of cytomegalovirus exposure and HLA in healthy donors. Study-level points and caveats: Most TCR sequences were rare, but some public TCRs occurred in many donors.

This CDR3 region has 11 residues. Germline-derived CDR1 and CDR2 are SNHLY and FYNNEI. The V end lost 10 bases, the J end lost 5 bases, and 8 bases lay between the germline ends. Vbeta (60) and Jbeta (13) primers were used in the PCR. TCRdb's table, derived via immunoSEQ multiplex PCR, lists solely in-frame clones and lacks some. This sample has approximately 150,000 clones; approximately 60% occur once, and the top ten carry 7% to 8.5%. This clone was counted a few times. Its specificity is unknown. Sequencing was performed on PBMCs. The TCR originated in a woman aged 55-69 years in good health and CMV-seropositive. V and J are TRBV2 and TRBJ1-4; D uncertain. The CDR3 nucleotides read TGTGCCACCCAGAGGAATGAAAAACTGTTTTTT. This sequence encodes CATQRNEKLFF.